This T cell receptor beta chain originates from a study of blood T cells in healthy people across ages. A second about 7 to 11 cycle PCR used barcoded and J-beta primers. Every molecule of cDNA carried a tag from a template-switch adaptor with 12 random nucleotides. TCRdb re-called the 5' RACE reads with MiXCR, one entry per CDR3 protein. In the table there are more than 750,000 distinct CDR3 sequences, about 29% of which are singletons. This clonotype was picked up a small number of times. The antigen is unknown. CDR1 DFQATT and CDR2 SNEGSKA come from the germline V gene (reference sequence). Unmatched junction bases numbered 11, after V lost 2 bases and J lost 10 bases. This CDR3 spans 15 amino acids. Study-level findings and limits: Naive T cell percentage strongly correlated with TCR beta diversity.

The data were also submitted as part of a second study, on T cells of mothers and their children. As that study records: Second-PCR primer M1S introduced sample barcodes and 2-4 random nucleotides. In related and unrelated pairs alike, thymic selection shapes TCR recombination output, with inherited differences minor.

Input material: blood. The chain is built from TRBV20-1 and TRBJ2-1; TRBD1 matches at 10 bases. The TCR comes from a woman in her forties in good health. In nucleotides, the CDR3 is TGCAGTGCTAGAACCGGGACAGGGGACTGGGGGGAGCAGTTCTTC. Its translation: CSARTGTGDWGEQFF.